A single sample gave rise to the 25 T cell receptor beta chains below, sequenced in a study of T cells after posttransplantation cyclophosphamide. Clones were sequenced by immunoSEQ multiplex PCR, and TCRdb holds only the in-frame ones, with some missing. This sample includes tens of thousands of clones with no singletons; its ten biggest clones take up 6.7%. Sequencing input: PBMCs. Receptors originate from a woman aged 45-65 years in good health and a related stem cell transplant donor.

This clone appeared many times. The rearrangement joins TRBV7-9 to TRBJ1-3, with D tentatively TRBD1 (5 bases). Germline values: CDR1 SEHNR, CDR2 FQNEAQ (reference sequence). Trimming removed 11 bases from V and 2 bases from J, with 7 bases in between. CDR3 length equals 11 residues. As DNA, the CDR3 is TGTGCCGGGGGGGCTGGAAACACCATATATTTT. Its translation: CAGGAGNTIYF.

This clone occurred many times. The J gene is TRBJ1-5, the V gene TRBV6-4; D unresolved. CDR3 length equals 14 residues. Between the trimmed V and J ends, which lost 8 bases and 0 bases, there was a span of 11 bases. Looked up from germline, CDR1 is MRHNA and CDR2 is SNTAGT. This CDR3 reads CASLQNYSNQPQHF. The CDR3 nucleotides read TGTGCCAGCTTACAGAATTATAGCAATCAGCCCCAGCATTTT.

This clone was counted many times. This rearrangement joins TRBV6-1 to TRBJ2-1, with TRBD2 identical over 10 bases. This CDR3 has 15 amino acids. Losses at the gene ends were 4 bases for V and 10 bases for J; bases not matched to a gene: 10. Germline assignment: CDR1 MNHNS and CDR2 SASEGT. In DNA form, the CDR3 reads TGTGCCAGCAGTGCCACTAGCGGGGAGATCGGAGAGCAGTTCTTC. Protein sequence: CASSATSGEIGEQFF.

J is TRBJ2-7 and V is TRBV4-3; maybe TRBD2 (5 bases). CDR3 length: 15 residues. V lost 3 bases and J lost 3, with 15 bases in between. Germline V lookup: CDR1 LGHNA, CDR2 YSLEER. The CDR3 protein is CASSHGTGWDYEQYF. CDR3 DNA sequence: TGCGCCAGCAGCCATGGAACGGGGTGGGACTACGAGCAGTACTTC.

The table lists this clone with many counts. This chain connects TRBV5-4 to TRBJ2-2, with D possibly being TRBD1 or TRBD2 (6 bases each). This CDR3 is built from 14 residues. Trimming pared 6 bases from V and 6 bases from J, leaving 15 bases between. In germline, CDR1 is SGHNT, CDR2 YYREEE (reference sequence). The CDR3 DNA sequence: TGTGCCAGCACGGAGGGGGTCTTCGCCGGGGAGCTGTTTTTT. Its translation: CASTEGVFAGELFF.

In its sample, this clone was seen many times. This rearrangement joins TRBV27 to TRBJ2-1; 11 bases agree with TRBD2. The CDR3 spans 16 residues. J lost 7 bases, V lost 4 bases, and 9 bases had no gene match. CDR1 MNHEY and CDR2 SMNVEV come from the germline V gene (reference sequence). CDR3 sequence reads: CASSSFSGRASNEQFF. The DNA for the CDR3 is TGTGCCAGCAGTTCCTTTAGCGGGAGGGCCTCAAATGAGCAGTTCTTC.

This clone was observed at least ten times. J is TRBJ2-1 and V is TRBV5-1; unclear D gene. This CDR3 comprises 14 residues. The V end was cut by 3 bases, the J end by 3 bases, with 10 bases between. Per germline, CDR1 SGHRS and CDR2 YFSETQ. The CDR3 spells CASSSEVLYNEQFF. CDR3 in DNA: TGCGCCAGCAGCTCCGAGGTCCTCTACAATGAGCAGTTCTTC.

Many counts were recorded for this clone. The CDR3 nucleotides are TGTGCCAGCAGGGCAAGGACAGGAGGTACGCAGTATTTT. Translating it yields CASRARTGGTQYF. The chain carries TRBV2 and TRBJ2-3, with TRBD1 identical over 7 bases. The ends lost 6 bases at V and 8 bases at J; junction bases unmatched: 8. This CDR3 has 13 amino acids. The germline V gene has CDR1 SNHLY and CDR2 FYNNEI.

This clone was detected many times. The rearrangement links TRBV12-3 or TRBV12-4 to TRBJ2-1; D is unresolved. The CDR3 loop spans 13 amino acids. V was trimmed by 7 bases and J by 4 bases, leaving 11 bases between them. CDR3 nucleotide sequence: TGTGCCAGCAAGGCCCTAGGTTACAATGAGCAGTTCTTC. It is translated as CASKALGYNEQFF.

The table lists this clone with many counts. V and J are TRBV10-3 and TRBJ2-7, with unresolved D. This CDR3 is built from 14 residues. CDR1 ENHRY and CDR2 SYGVKD come from the germline V gene. V lost 3 bases to trimming and J lost 4 bases, with 13 bases between them. CDR3 nucleotide sequence: TGTGCCATCAGTGATGGCGGAAAGATTTACGAGCAGTACTTC. Encoded protein: CAISDGGKIYEQYF.

The J gene is TRBJ2-5, the V gene TRBV11-2; D unclear. V shed 3 bases and J shed 5 bases, with 13 bases lying between them. This CDR3 is built from 14 residues. Germline values: CDR1 SGHAT, CDR2 FQNNGV. The CDR3 sequence is CASSFGRVSETQYF. CDR3 in DNA: TGTGCCAGCAGCTTCGGCCGGGTTTCGGAGACCCAGTACTTC.

The chain links TRBV9 to TRBJ2-3; 8 nucleotides line up with TRBD1. Germline V CDR1 and CDR2: SGDLS, YYNGEE. The trim removed 1 base at V and 3 bases at J, leaving 13 bases unmatched. This CDR3 has 18 residues. The CDR3 reads CASSVLDRGVGITDTQYF. As DNA, the CDR3 is TGTGCCAGCAGCGTATTAGACAGGGGAGTAGGTATAACAGATACGCAGTATTTT.

In this sample, this clone turned up a few times. The chain combines TRBV5-1 with TRBJ1-2; D may be TRBD1 (6 bases). The CDR3 loop spans 16 amino acids. Germline V CDR1 and CDR2: SGHRS, YFSETQ. Trimming shortened V by 3 bases and J by 6 bases, and 21 bases separated the two germline ends. CDR3 amino acids: CASSSQGFGVRDGYTF. In DNA, the CDR3 is TGCGCCAGCAGCTCACAGGGATTTGGGGTGAGAGATGGCTACACCTTC.

This clone occurred many times. The genes are TRBV5-1 and TRBJ2-7; maybe TRBD2 (6 bases). Per the germline V gene, CDR1 is SGHRS and CDR2 is YFSETQ. Deletions cut 4 bases from V and 5 bases from J, with 13 bases between. The CDR3 spans 13 residues. The DNA of the CDR3 is TGCGCCAGCAGCGGGACTCCGGGCGACGAGCAGTACTTC. This translates into CASSGTPGDEQYF.

The J gene is TRBJ2-3, the V gene TRBV30, with TRBD2 as a possible D gene (6 bases). The CDR3 runs 14 residues. Germline CDR1 GTSNPN, CDR2 SVGIG (reference sequence). Trimming shortened V by 3 bases and J by 0 bases, and 10 bases separated the two germline ends. This chain's CDR3 is CAWSAGLSTDTQYF. In nucleotides, the CDR3 is TGTGCCTGGAGCGCGGGACTTAGCACAGATACGCAGTATTTT.

This clone was detected many times. The gene calls are TRBV10-3 and TRBJ2-5; TRBD2 aligns across 9 bases. The CDR3 contains 21 residues. The germline V gene has CDR1 ENHRY and CDR2 SYGVKD. V lost 4 bases to trimming and J lost 4 bases; unmatched junction nucleotides: 25. CDR3 residues: CAISGPEQGPAGGGRGETQYF. CDR3 bases: TGTGCCATCAGTGGTCCGGAGCAGGGTCCAGCGGGAGGAGGTCGCGGAGAGACCCAGTACTTC.

This clone was counted many times. CDR3 amino acids: CASASQGEGNTEAFF. In DNA form, the CDR3 reads TGTGCCAGCGCGTCCCAAGGGGAGGGGAACACTGAAGCTTTCTTT. The chain employs TRBV27 and TRBJ1-1; TRBD1 might be the D (5 bases). V shed 8 bases and J shed 1 base, with 17 bases lying between them. Germline CDR1 reads MNHEY; CDR2 reads SMNVEV (reference sequence). The CDR3 sequence is 15 residues long.

This clone occurred many times. The chain has TRBV7-6 and TRBJ1-2, with a possible D match to TRBD1 (5 bases). CDR1 SGHVS and CDR2 FNYEAQ come from the germline V gene. V was pared by 1 base and J by 8 bases, with 14 bases between. The CDR3 has 14 residues. CDR3: CASSLVGQGEGYTF. The CDR3 coding sequence is TGTGCCAGCAGCTTAGTAGGGCAGGGCGAGGGCTACACCTTC.

This clone has a handful of counts. The J gene is TRBJ2-3, the V gene TRBV12-3 or TRBV12-4; D is possibly TRBD1 (6 bases). The CDR3 is 14 residues long. The V end was cut by 10 bases, the J end by 6 bases, with 20 bases between. The CDR3: CATRGLSERDTQYF. As DNA, the CDR3 is TGTGCCACCAGGGGCCTCTCGGAGCGGGATACGCAGTATTTT.

There are many counts of this clone. V and J are TRBV18 and TRBJ1-2; the match to TRBD1 covers 9 bases. The V gene's germline CDR1 is KGHSH and CDR2 LQKENI. The CDR3 has 15 amino acids. V lost 4 bases to trimming and J lost 3 bases; unmatched junction nucleotides: 6. The CDR3: CASSQGQGTDYGYTF. DNA of the CDR3: TGTGCCAGCTCACAGGGACAGGGCACCGACTATGGCTACACCTTC.

In this sample, this clone turned up many times. The gene calls are TRBV7-6 and TRBJ2-7; D might be TRBD2 (6 bases). Germline loops: CDR1 SGHVS, CDR2 FNYEAQ. This CDR3 spans 13 amino acids. Trimming pared 3 bases from V and 5 bases from J, leaving 11 bases between. In DNA form, the CDR3 reads TGTGCCAGCAGCTTGGGCGGGATAGACGAGCAGTACTTC. This translates into CASSLGGIDEQYF.

This clone was counted at least ten times. The chain has TRBV4-3 and TRBJ2-3; D is perhaps TRBD2 (5 bases). The CDR3 consists of 18 residues. In germline, CDR1 is LGHNA, CDR2 YSLEER. The germline V and J ends were trimmed by 3 bases and 1 base, with 20 bases remaining between them. The CDR3 sequence: CASSHLAPGMEGTDTQYF. CDR3 coding DNA: TGCGCCAGCAGCCACTTAGCCCCGGGGATGGAAGGCACAGATACGCAGTATTTT.

This clone was seen repeatedly, ten times or more. CDR3 loop: CAITRTAWETQYF. CDR3 nucleotide sequence: TGTGCCATCACCCGGACAGCTTGGGAGACCCAGTACTTC. The chain is built from TRBV10-3 and TRBJ2-5; the D gene is possibly TRBD1 (6 bases). The CDR3 spans 13 residues. Per germline, CDR1 ENHRY and CDR2 SYGVKD. V shed 7 bases and J shed 5 bases, with 14 bases lying between them.

In its sample, this clone was seen many times. V gene TRBV5-4 combines with J gene TRBJ2-3, with TRBD1 matching over 9 bases. Per the germline V gene, CDR1 is SGHNT and CDR2 is YYREEE (reference sequence). The CDR3 covers 16 residues. The V and J ends lost 4 bases and 3 bases, in that order; junction bases with no gene match: 9. CDR3 amino acids: CASSATGTGFTDTQYF. In nucleotides, the CDR3 is TGTGCCAGCAGCGCTACCGGGACAGGGTTTACAGATACGCAGTATTTT.

The sample holds many counts of this clone. CDR3 nucleotide sequence: TGTGCCAGCAGTGCTACCCCTGGACAGGATTCCTCCTACGAGCAGTACTTC. Translating it yields CASSATPGQDSSYEQYF. The V gene is TRBV6-1, the J gene TRBJ2-7; TRBD1 matches 7 bases. CDR1 is MNHNS, CDR2 SASEGT, per germline. This CDR3 has 17 amino acids. The V and J ends lost 4 bases and 0 bases, in that order; junction bases with no gene match: 12.